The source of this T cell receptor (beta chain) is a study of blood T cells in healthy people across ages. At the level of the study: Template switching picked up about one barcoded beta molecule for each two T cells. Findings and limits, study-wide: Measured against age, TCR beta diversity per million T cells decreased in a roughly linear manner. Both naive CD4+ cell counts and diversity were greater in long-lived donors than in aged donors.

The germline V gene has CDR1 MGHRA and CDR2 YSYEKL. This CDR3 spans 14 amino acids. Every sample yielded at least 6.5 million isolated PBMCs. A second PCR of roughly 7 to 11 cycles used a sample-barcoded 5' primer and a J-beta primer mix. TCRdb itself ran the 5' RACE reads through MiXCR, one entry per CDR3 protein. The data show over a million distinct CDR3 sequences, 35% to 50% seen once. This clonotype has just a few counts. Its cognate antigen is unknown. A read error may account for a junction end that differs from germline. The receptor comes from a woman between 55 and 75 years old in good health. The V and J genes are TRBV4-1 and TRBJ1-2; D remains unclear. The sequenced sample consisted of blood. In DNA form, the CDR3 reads TGCGCCAGCAGCCAAGAGGGTAGGGCGACCGGCTACACTTTC. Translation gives CASSQEGRATGYTF.